The 21 T cell receptor beta chains below come from one sample, sequenced in a study of blood T cell repertoires in COVID-19. Using immunoSEQ multiplex PCR, the repertoire was profiled, and TCRdb retains in-frame clones only, with some absent. The table includes around 180,000 clones, roughly 79% detected once. The source material was peripheral blood. These TCRs come from a woman older than 75 with COVID-19, enrolled during active disease.

CDR3 residues: CASSPEGREGSTDTQYF. DNA for the CDR3: TGTGCCAGCAGCCCTGAGGGGCGGGAGGGGAGCACAGATACGCAGTATTTT. The chain is built from TRBV13 and TRBJ2-3; TRBD2 aligns across 9 bases. CDR1 is PRHDT and CDR2 is FYEKMQ in the germline V gene (reference sequence). Trimming cost V 5 bases and J 0 bases; bases outside gene matches: 9. The CDR3 has 17 residues.

This sequence joins TRBV11-2 and TRBJ1-2; maybe TRBD1 (5 bases). Germline values: CDR1 SGHAT, CDR2 FQNNGV. V lost 2 bases to trimming and J lost 8 bases, with 12 bases between them. The CDR3 is made up of 13 amino acids. The CDR3, as DNA: TGTGCCAGCAGCTTAAATGGGGGGGTAGGCTACACCTTC. Protein sequence: CASSLNGGVGYTF.

This rearrangement joins TRBV28 to TRBJ1-2, with D tentatively TRBD1 (6 bases). The CDR3 has 13 amino acids. CDR1 is MDHEN and CDR2 is SYDVKM in the germline V gene. V lost 2 bases to trimming and J lost 2 bases, with 6 bases between them. The DNA for the CDR3 is TGTGCCAGCAGTTTAACAGGGAACTATGGCTACACCTTC. As protein: CASSLTGNYGYTF.

The chain joins TRBV3-1 (or the pseudogene TRBV3-2) to TRBJ2-2; D is perhaps TRBD2 (7 bases). Germline values: CDR1 LGHDT, CDR2 YNNKEL (reference sequence). V lost 3 bases, J lost 3 bases, and 14 bases lay in between. The CDR3 covers 16 residues. Here the CDR3 DNA reads TGTGCCAGCAGCCAGAGGGGAGGGGGTCACACCGGGGAGCTGTTTTTT. Translated: CASSQRGGGHTGELFF.

V is TRBV19 and J is TRBJ2-2; D unresolved. The CDR3 contains 14 residues. Germline CDR1 and CDR2: LNHDA and SQIVND (reference sequence). The V gene lost 5 bases and the J gene lost 3 bases, with 10 bases spanning the gap. CDR3 protein: CASSVISDTGELFF. CDR3 DNA: TGTGCCAGTAGTGTCATAAGCGACACCGGGGAGCTGTTTTTT.

The chain couples TRBV27 to TRBJ2-1; 9 bases align to TRBD1. There are 16 residues in the CDR3. With V trimmed by 5 bases and J by 6 bases, 11 bases remained unmatched. The germline V gene has CDR1 MNHEY and CDR2 SMNVEV (reference sequence). The CDR3 DNA reads TGTGCCAGCAGTCCTCGGGCCGGGACAGGGATCAATGAGCAGTTCTTC. Its protein is CASSPRAGTGINEQFF.

The V and J genes are TRBV4-2 and TRBJ1-2, with 9 bases fitting TRBD1. The V gene's germline CDR1 is LGHNA and CDR2 YNFKEQ. V was pared by 2 bases and J by 4 bases, with 8 bases of the junction left unmatched. The CDR3 length is 16 residues. The CDR3 reads CASSQRPGTGLYGYTF. CDR3 nucleotides: TGTGCCAGCAGCCAACGTCCCGGGACAGGGCTCTATGGCTACACCTTC.

V usage is TRBV28 and J usage is TRBJ1-3, with TRBD1 matching over 9 bases. The germline V gene has CDR1 MDHEN and CDR2 SYDVKM. The CDR3 runs 16 residues. V shed 7 bases, J shed 4 bases, and the junction held 11 bases outside the gene matches. CDR3 in DNA: TGTGCCAGCACCCCACCCGGACAGGGGACAGGAAACACCATATATTTT. It encodes CASTPPGQGTGNTIYF.

The sample holds one count of this clone. The rearrangement joins TRBV5-6 to TRBJ2-7, with 8 bases identical to TRBD1. V shed 5 bases, J shed 3 bases, and the junction held 13 bases outside the gene matches. From germline, CDR1 is SGHDT and CDR2 YYEEEE. There are 16 residues in the CDR3. CDR3 sequence (DNA): TGTGCCAGCAGGGGGACAGGCTATAAGGGGTTCTACGAGCAGTACTTC. It codes for CASRGTGYKGFYEQYF.

J is TRBJ1-2 and V is TRBV5-1; 8 bases are shared with TRBD1. Per the germline V gene, CDR1 is SGHRS and CDR2 is YFSETQ. The CDR3 extends over 14 amino acids. Trimming removed 4 bases from V and 2 bases from J; junction bases left unmatched: 4. The CDR3 sequence: CASSAGQVNYGYTF. DNA of the CDR3: TGCGCCAGCAGCGCGGGACAGGTCAACTATGGCTACACCTTC.

The chain carries TRBV2 and TRBJ1-1; 7 bases are a match to TRBD1. V lost 10 bases and J lost 0; bases outside the gene matches: 5. The CDR3 extends over 13 amino acids. The germline CDR1 and CDR2 sequences are SNHLY and FYNNEI. CDR3 amino acids: CATGQYLNTEAFF. The CDR3 region has the DNA TGTGCCACGGGACAGTATCTGAACACTGAAGCTTTCTTT.

V is TRBV2 and J is TRBJ1-2; 8 bases fit TRBD1. Trimming removed 6 bases from V and 4 bases from J; junction bases left unmatched: 4. Germline V gene sequence: CDR1 SNHLY, CDR2 FYNNEI. The CDR3 length is 13 residues. This chain's CDR3 is CASRQGAGYGYTF. The CDR3 DNA reads TGTGCCAGCAGGCAGGGGGCCGGCTATGGCTACACCTTC.

J is TRBJ2-7 and V is TRBV7-9, with a possible D match to TRBD2 (5 bases). From germline, CDR1 is SEHNR and CDR2 FQNEAQ (reference sequence). V lost 10 bases and J lost 4, with 14 bases in between. The CDR3 spans 12 residues. The CDR3 bases are TGTGCCACCTCCGGGGTTGGGTACGAGCAGTACTTC. Its protein product is CATSGVGYEQYF.

The rearrangement links TRBV19 to TRBJ2-3, with D tentatively TRBD2 (6 bases). Germline CDR1 reads LNHDA; CDR2 reads SQIVND (reference sequence). Trimming removed 2 bases from V and 2 bases from J, with 11 bases in between. The CDR3 runs to 15 residues. CDR3 in amino acids: CASSISGRITDTQYF. CDR3 bases: TGTGCCAGTAGTATAAGCGGGCGGATCACAGATACGCAGTATTTT. The full variable domain, with the rest looked up from reference TRBV19 and TRBJ2-3, is DGGITQSPKYLFRKEGQNVTLSCEQNLNHDAMYWYRQDPGQGLRLIYYSQIVNDFQKGDIAEGYSVSREKKESFPLTVTSAQKNPTAFYLCASSISGRITDTQYFGPGTRLTVL.

The CDR3 DNA sequence: TGTGCCAGCACGGGACTAGCGGGAGGTGGGGAGACCCAGTACTTC. This gives the protein CASTGLAGGGETQYF. This chain links TRBV6-5 with TRBJ2-5, with 15 bases that match TRBD2. The CDR3 loop spans 15 amino acids. CDR1 and CDR2 (germline): MNHEY, SVGAGI. The junction had 5 bases not matched to a gene; V was cut back by 7 bases and J by 5 bases.

This rearrangement joins TRBV6-2 or TRBV6-3 to TRBJ1-5; possibly TRBD1 for D (6 bases). Germline assignment: CDR1 MNHEY and CDR2 SVGEGT. Between the trimmed V and J ends, which lost 5 bases and 11 bases, there was a span of 16 bases. This CDR3 spans 13 amino acids. The CDR3 loop reads CASSPDQGSTQHF. The CDR3 bases are TGTGCCAGCAGTCCGGATCAGGGGTCGACCCAGCATTTT.

This clone was observed once. The chain couples TRBV9 to TRBJ2-7, with 7 bases matching TRBD1. The junction had 5 bases not matched to a gene; V was cut back by 3 bases and J by 2 bases. CDR3 length equals 14 residues. The germline CDR1 and CDR2 sequences are SGDLS and YYNGEE. CDR3 protein: CASSGRDRPYEQYF. The CDR3 DNA reads TGTGCCAGCAGCGGACGGGACAGACCCTACGAGCAGTACTTC.

This clone was detected ten times or more. The gene calls are TRBV29-1 and TRBJ1-2; no firm D call. This CDR3 comprises 14 residues. Trimming took off 3 bases at V and 5 bases at J, with 16 bases between the two ends. Germline loops: CDR1 SQVTM, CDR2 ANQGSEA. CDR3: CSVEEDEGIYGYTF. The CDR3 nucleotides read TGCAGCGTTGAGGAGGACGAAGGAATTTATGGCTACACCTTC.

This chain connects TRBV6-1 to TRBJ1-2, with D tentatively TRBD1 (6 bases). V gave up 2 bases and J gave up 5 bases, with 12 bases separating them. The CDR3 sequence is 14 residues long. CDR1 and CDR2 from the germline V gene are MNHNS and SASEGT. The CDR3 bases are TGTGCCAGCAGTGAAATGCGGACAGATTATGGCTACACCTTC. This codes for CASSEMRTDYGYTF.

The rearrangement joins TRBV28 to TRBJ1-2; weak D call: TRBD1 (5 bases). Germline CDR1 reads MDHEN; CDR2 reads SYDVKM. V was clipped by 5 bases and J by 4 bases, with 11 bases between them. This CDR3 is built from 13 residues. The CDR3 sequence is CASSPDRGYGYTF. The CDR3 DNA reads as TGTGCCAGCAGTCCCGACAGAGGCTATGGCTACACCTTC.

The chain carries TRBV19 and TRBJ1-3; D is unresolved. Germline CDR1 LNHDA, CDR2 SQIVND (reference sequence). The CDR3 contains 15 residues. Between the trimmed V and J ends, which lost 5 bases and 0 bases, there was a span of 11 bases. Written as DNA, the CDR3 is TGTGCCAGTAGTCTCCCCAGTTACTCTGGAAACACCATATATTTT. Encoded protein: CASSLPSYSGNTIYF.